This T cell receptor (beta chain) was recorded in a study of cytomegalovirus exposure and HLA in healthy donors. The PCR contained 60 Vbeta and 13 Jbeta primers. Profiled with immunoSEQ multiplex PCR; TCRdb holds only in-frame clones, not every one. The sample records fewer than 150,000 clones, approximately 80% being singletons. On this clone: Its antigen remains unidentified.

Findings of the study overall: According to an earlier analysis, most TCR beta V segments yielded productive rearrangements about 87% or about 30% of the time. Common viral pathogens were later found to be apparently linked to several of the most significant clusters.

Germline CDR1 is MNHNY and CDR2 is SVGAGI (reference sequence). There are 15 residues in the CDR3. Trimming took off 2 bases at V and 1 base at J, with 8 bases between the two ends. Sequencing input: PBMCs. The chain is built from TRBV6-6 and TRBJ2-2; no firm D call. The TCR originated in a human donor in good health. For the CDR3, the DNA is TGTGCCAGCAGTTACGAAGCAGGGAACACCGGGGAGCTGTTTTTT. It translates to CASSYEAGNTGELFF.